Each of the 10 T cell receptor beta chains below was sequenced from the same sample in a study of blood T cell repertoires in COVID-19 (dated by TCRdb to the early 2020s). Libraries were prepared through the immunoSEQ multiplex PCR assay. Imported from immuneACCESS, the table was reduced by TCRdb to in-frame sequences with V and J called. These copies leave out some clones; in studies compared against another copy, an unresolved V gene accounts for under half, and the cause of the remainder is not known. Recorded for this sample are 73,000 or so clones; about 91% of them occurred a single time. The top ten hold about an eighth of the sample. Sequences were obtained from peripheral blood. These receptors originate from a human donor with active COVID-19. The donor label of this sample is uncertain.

The CDR3 region is CASSLGGQRNNSPLHF. CDR3 bases: TGTGCCAGCAGCTTGGGGGGACAGCGAAATAATTCACCCCTCCACTTT. The rearrangement links TRBV5-4 to TRBJ1-6, with 7 bases fitting TRBD1. V lost 0 bases, J lost 5 bases, and 5 bases stayed unmatched. CDR3 length: 16 residues. CDR1 is SGHNT and CDR2 is YYREEE in the germline V gene (reference sequence).

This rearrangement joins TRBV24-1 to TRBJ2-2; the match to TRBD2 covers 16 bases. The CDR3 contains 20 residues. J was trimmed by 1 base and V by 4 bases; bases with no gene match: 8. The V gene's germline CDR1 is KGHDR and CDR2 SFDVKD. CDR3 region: CATSEYGTSGRGWNTGELFF. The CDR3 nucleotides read TGTGCCACCAGTGAATATGGGACTAGCGGGAGGGGATGGAACACCGGGGAGCTGTTTTTT.

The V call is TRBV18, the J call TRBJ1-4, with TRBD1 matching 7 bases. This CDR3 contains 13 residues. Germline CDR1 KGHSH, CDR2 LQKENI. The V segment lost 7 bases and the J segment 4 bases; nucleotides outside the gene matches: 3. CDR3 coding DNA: TGTGCCAGCTACAGGGGACATAATGAAAAACTGTTTTTT. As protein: CASYRGHNEKLFF.

The CDR3 loop is CASSGGGSADTQYF. The CDR3 DNA sequence: TGTGCCAGCAGCGGCGGGGGATCGGCAGATACGCAGTATTTT. The chain uses TRBV7-7 and TRBJ2-3; 7 nucleotides align to TRBD2. This CDR3 contains 14 residues. CDR1 is SSHAT and CDR2 is FNYEAQ in the germline V gene (reference sequence). V gave up 5 bases and J gave up 4 bases; unmatched junction bases: 6. Based on the CDR3 plus reference TRBV7-7 and TRBJ2-3, the full variable domain is GAGVSQSPRYKVTKRGQDVTLRCDPISSHATLYWYQQALGQGPEFLTYFNYEAQPDKSGLPSDRFSAERPEGSISTLTIQRTEQRDSAMYRCASSGGGSADTQYFGPGTRLTVL.

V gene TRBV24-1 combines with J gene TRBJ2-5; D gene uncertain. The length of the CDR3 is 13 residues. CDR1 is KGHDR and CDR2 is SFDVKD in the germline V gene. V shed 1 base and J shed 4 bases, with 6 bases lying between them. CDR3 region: CATSDLSAETQYF. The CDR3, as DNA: TGTGCCACCAGTGATTTAAGCGCAGAGACCCAGTACTTC.

This CDR3 is CASSGPHSGNTGDEQFF. The CDR3, as DNA: TGTGCCAGCAGCGGACCTCACTCCGGGAATACTGGCGATGAGCAGTTCTTC. V gene TRBV28 combines with J gene TRBJ2-1; possible D gene TRBD2, 5 bases. There are 17 residues in the CDR3. Trimming took 6 bases from V and 8 from J, leaving 26 bases between them. Germline V lookup: CDR1 MDHEN, CDR2 SYDVKM.

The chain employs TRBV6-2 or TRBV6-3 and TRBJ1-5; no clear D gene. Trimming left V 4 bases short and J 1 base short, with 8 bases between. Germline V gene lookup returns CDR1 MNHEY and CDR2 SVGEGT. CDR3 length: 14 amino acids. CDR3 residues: CASSSYTSNQPQHF. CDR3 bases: TGTGCCAGCAGTTCTTACACGAGCAATCAGCCCCAGCATTTT.

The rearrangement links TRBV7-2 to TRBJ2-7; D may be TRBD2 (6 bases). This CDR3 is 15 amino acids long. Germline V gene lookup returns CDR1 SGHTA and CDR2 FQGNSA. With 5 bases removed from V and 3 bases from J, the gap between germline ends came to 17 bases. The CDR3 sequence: CASSVSGWGLYEQYF. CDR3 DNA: TGTGCCAGCAGCGTAAGCGGATGGGGACTCTACGAGCAGTACTTC.

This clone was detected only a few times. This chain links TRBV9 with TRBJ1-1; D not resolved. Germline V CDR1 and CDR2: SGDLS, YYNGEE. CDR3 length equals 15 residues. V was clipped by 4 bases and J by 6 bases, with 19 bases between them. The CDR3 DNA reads TGTGCCAGCAGCCCCTGGACGACACCGGAGGCTGAAGCTTTCTTT. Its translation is CASSPWTTPEAEAFF.

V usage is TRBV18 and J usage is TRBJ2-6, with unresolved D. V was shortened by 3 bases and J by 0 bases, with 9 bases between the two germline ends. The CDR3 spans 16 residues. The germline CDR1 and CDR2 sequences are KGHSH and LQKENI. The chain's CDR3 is CASSPLSYSGANVLTF. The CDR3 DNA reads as TGTGCCAGCTCACCTCTTAGTTACTCTGGGGCCAACGTCCTGACTTTC.